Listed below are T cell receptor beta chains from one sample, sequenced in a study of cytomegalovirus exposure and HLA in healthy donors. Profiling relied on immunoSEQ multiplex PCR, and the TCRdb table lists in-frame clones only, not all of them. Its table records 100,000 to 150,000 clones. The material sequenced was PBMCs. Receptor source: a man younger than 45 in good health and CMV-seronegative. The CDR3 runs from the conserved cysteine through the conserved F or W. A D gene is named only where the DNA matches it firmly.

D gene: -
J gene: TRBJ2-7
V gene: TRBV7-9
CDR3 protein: CASRSDRSLEQYF
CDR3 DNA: TGTGCCAGCAGATCTGACAGGTCTCTCGAGCAGTACTTC

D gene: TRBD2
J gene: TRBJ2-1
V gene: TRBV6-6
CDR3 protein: CASSPGLVHEQFF
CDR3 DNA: TGTGCCAGCAGTCCGGGACTAGTCCATGAGCAGTTCTTC

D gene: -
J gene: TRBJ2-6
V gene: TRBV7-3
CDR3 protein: CASSPTQRSSGANVLTF
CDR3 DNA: TGTGCCAGCAGTCCAACCCAAAGGAGCTCTGGGGCCAACGTCCTGACTTTC

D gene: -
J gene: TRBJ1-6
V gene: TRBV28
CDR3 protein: CASAEAAYNSPLHF
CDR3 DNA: TGTGCCAGCGCAGAGGCTGCCTATAATTCACCCCTCCACTTT

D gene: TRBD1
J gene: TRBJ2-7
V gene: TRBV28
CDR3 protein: CASSLRDRGPPLYF
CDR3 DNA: TGTGCCAGCAGTTTACGGGACAGGGGGCCTCCACTGTACTTC

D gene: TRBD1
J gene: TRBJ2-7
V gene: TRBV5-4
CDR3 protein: CASSPPPGTGAWEQYF
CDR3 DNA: TGTGCCAGCAGTCCTCCGCCCGGGACAGGGGCATGGGAGCAGTACTTC

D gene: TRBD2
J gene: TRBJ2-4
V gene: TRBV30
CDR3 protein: CAWSQWAGGPKNIQYF
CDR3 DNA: TGTGCCTGGAGCCAGTGGGCGGGAGGGCCCAAAAACATTCAGTACTTC

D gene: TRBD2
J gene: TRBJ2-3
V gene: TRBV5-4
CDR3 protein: CASSLALGTSGRGTDTQYF
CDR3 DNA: TGTGCCAGCAGCTTGGCTCTCGGGACTAGCGGGCGGGGCACAGATACGCAGTATTTT

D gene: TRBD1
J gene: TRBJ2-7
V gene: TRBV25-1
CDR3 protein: CASSAWTVTGAHSYEQYF
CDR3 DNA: TGTGCCAGCAGTGCCTGGACCGTTACAGGGGCGCACTCCTACGAGCAGTACTTC

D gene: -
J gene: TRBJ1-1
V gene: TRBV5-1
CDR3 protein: CASSGTYRQDSEAFF
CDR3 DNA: TGCGCCAGCAGCGGAACCTACCGACAGGACTCTGAAGCTTTCTTT

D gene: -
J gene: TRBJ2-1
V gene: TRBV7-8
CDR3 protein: CASSSRQLHNEQFF
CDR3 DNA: TGTGCCAGCAGCTCCAGGCAACTCCACAATGAGCAGTTCTTC

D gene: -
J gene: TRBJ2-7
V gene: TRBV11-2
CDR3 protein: CASSFFSSYEQYF
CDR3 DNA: TGTGCCAGCAGCTTCTTCTCCTCCTACGAGCAGTACTTC

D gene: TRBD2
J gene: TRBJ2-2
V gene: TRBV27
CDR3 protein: CASSPRLAVNTGELFF
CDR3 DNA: TGTGCCAGCAGCCCTCGGCTAGCGGTGAACACCGGGGAGCTGTTTTTT

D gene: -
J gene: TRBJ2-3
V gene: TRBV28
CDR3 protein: CAILAYGADTQYF
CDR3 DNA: TGTGCCATACTAGCTTATGGGGCAGATACGCAGTATTTT

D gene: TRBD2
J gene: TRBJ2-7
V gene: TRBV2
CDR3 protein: CASIYGRLPGEQYF
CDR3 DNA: TGTGCCAGCATATACGGGAGGCTTCCTGGGGAGCAGTACTTC

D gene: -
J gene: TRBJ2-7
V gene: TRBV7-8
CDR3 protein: CASSLLLSRSGGNSYEQYF
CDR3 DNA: TGTGCCAGCAGCTTACTCCTCTCACGGAGCGGCGGGAACTCCTACGAGCAGTACTTC

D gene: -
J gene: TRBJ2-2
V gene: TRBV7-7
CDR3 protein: CASSLDKNTGELFF
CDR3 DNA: TGTGCTAGCAGCTTAGACAAGAACACCGGGGAGCTGTTTTTT

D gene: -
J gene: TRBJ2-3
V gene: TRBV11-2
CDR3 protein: CASSLEWRADTQYF
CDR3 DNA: TGTGCCAGCAGCTTAGAGTGGCGGGCAGATACGCAGTATTTT

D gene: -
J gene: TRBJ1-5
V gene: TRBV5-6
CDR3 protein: CASSLGHSNQPQHF
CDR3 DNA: TGTGCCAGCAGCTTGGGGCATAGCAATCAGCCCCAGCATTTT

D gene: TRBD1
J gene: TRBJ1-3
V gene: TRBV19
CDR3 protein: CASSGQGVSGNTIYF
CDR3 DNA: TGTGCCAGTAGTGGACAGGGGGTATCTGGAAACACCATATATTTT

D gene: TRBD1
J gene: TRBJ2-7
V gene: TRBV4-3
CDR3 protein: CASSQDRESSYEQYF
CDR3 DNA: TGCGCCAGCAGTCAAGACAGGGAAAGCTCCTACGAGCAGTACTTC

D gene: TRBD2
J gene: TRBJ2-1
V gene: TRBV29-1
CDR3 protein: CSVGLAGDNEQFF
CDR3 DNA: TGCAGCGTTGGGCTAGCGGGAGACAATGAGCAGTTCTTC

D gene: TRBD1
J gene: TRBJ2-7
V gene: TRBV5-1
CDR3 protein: CASSASPRTGLSEQYF
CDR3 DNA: TGCGCCAGCAGCGCTTCTCCACGGACAGGCTTGAGCGAGCAGTACTTC

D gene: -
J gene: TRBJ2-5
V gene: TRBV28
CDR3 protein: CASSLSSGETQYF
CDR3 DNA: TGTGCCAGCAGTTTATCCTCCGGGGAGACCCAGTACTTC

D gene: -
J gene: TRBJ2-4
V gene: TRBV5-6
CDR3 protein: CASSFRQEETKNIQYF
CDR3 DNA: TGTGCCAGCAGCTTCCGCCAGGAGGAGACCAAAAACATTCAGTACTTC

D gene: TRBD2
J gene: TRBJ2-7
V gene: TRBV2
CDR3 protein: CASISGGREHEQYF
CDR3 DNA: TGTGCCAGCATCTCTGGCGGGAGGGAACACGAGCAGTACTTC

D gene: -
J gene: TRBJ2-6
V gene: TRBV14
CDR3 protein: CASSPRGANVLTF
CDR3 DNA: TGTGCCAGCAGCCCCCGGGGGGCCAACGTCCTGACTTTC

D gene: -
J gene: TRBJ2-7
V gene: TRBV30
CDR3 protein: CAWMPGQHYEQYF
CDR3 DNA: TGTGCCTGGATGCCCGGACAACACTACGAGCAGTACTTC

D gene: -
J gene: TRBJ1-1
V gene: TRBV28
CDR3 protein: CASSPLGSGRGTEAFF
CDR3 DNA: TGTGCCAGCAGTCCACTCGGGTCGGGGAGAGGAACTGAAGCTTTCTTT

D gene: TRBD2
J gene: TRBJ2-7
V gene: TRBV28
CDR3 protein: CASSFPGTSGRQYF
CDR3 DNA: TGTGCCAGCAGTTTCCCCGGGACTAGCGGGAGGCAGTACTTC